This TCR beta chain was sequenced in a study of T cells expressing NK-cell markers. TCR beta cDNA was generated via 5'RACE template switching incorporating UMIs. TCRdb re-called the 5' RACE reads; one entry per CDR3 protein, DNA not given. This table lists about 460,000 distinct CDR3 sequences. Germline CDR1 is SGHVS and CDR2 is FQNEAQ. The length of the CDR3 is 14 residues. The chain joins TRBV7-8 to TRBJ2-5; TCRdb lists TRBD1, though no DNA is available to test this call. The sequencing sample was made of blood T cells: a sorted CD56 or NKG2C T cell subset, CD4+ or CD8+ T cells, or bulk PBMC T cells (not recorded which). This clonotype was obtained from a woman between 50 and 59 years old in good health. CDR3 sequence reads: CASRPPFRKETQYF.